These T cell receptor beta chains were read from a single sample in a study of spatial heterogeneity in lung cancer. One entry per CDR3 protein, called by TCRdb with MiXCR from the 5' RACE reads. The table records approximately 43,000 distinct CDR3 sequences, over 9.5% of them present only once. This specimen consisted of PBMCs, obtained at follow-up. The receptors come from a female donor with early-stage non-small cell lung cancer. Each CDR3 is given without its conserved first and last residue. The D gene is left open where the match is weak.

TRBD2 | TRBJ2-1 | TRBV5-1 | ASSARGGALEEQF
. | TRBJ1-6 | TRBV7-9 | ASSFEGPPLH
. | TRBJ2-6 | TRBV5-1 | ASSMRTGRSGANVLT
. | TRBJ1-3 | TRBV27 | ASSKEPGNTIY
TRBD2 | TRBJ2-1 | TRBV11-2 | ASSLTSGGEQF
TRBD1 | TRBJ1-2 | TRBV15 | ATSRDDRGKHT
TRBD1 | TRBJ2-5 | TRBV7-6 | ASGPLGGPQETQY
TRBD1 | TRBJ1-2 | TRBV4-3 | TSSPSGGTGSFYGYT
. | TRBJ2-7 | TRBV28 | ASSPPLEGPYEQY
. | TRBJ2-5 | TRBV5-1 | ASSLWGNVEETQY
. | TRBJ2-1 | TRBV28 | ASSLVRANEQF
TRBD2 | TRBJ2-5 | TRBV7-2 | ASSLVGTSGGVQETQY
TRBD1 | TRBJ1-1 | TRBV7-9 | ASFDRVNTEAF
TRBD2 | TRBJ2-3 | TRBV30 | AWGAGGNTDTQY
TRBD1 | TRBJ1-1 | TRBV20-1 | SVNRGTAEAF
. | TRBJ2-2 | TRBV7-3 | ASSLTQSWTGELF
TRBD1 | TRBJ1-2 | TRBV29-1 | SGISGGYGYT
. | TRBJ1-5 | TRBV28 | ASTSPRTLQPQH
TRBD2 | TRBJ2-2 | TRBV13 | ASSGSTGGAFTGELF
TRBD1 | TRBJ2-2 | TRBV7-6 | ASSLFGTGRTGELF
TRBD1 | TRBJ1-5 | TRBV4-2 | ASSQDGNGGGDEPQH
. | TRBJ2-2 | TRBV3-2 | ASSMTGLEDSKKNTGELF
. | TRBJ2-1 | TRBV4-2 | ASSQDLVGKPYNEQF
TRBD1 | TRBJ2-7 | TRBV7-9 | ASSLVGQGVLIYEQY
TRBD1 | TRBJ2-7 | TRBV28 | ASSYRTGGLPYEQY
TRBD2 | TRBJ2-5 | TRBV20-1 | SARSIPGLAGGPEETQY
. | TRBJ1-3 | TRBV9 | ASSVGTSSGNTIY
. | TRBJ2-3 | TRBV7-2 | ASSLNRRDTQY
. | TRBJ2-7 | TRBV2 | ASSKSPEGRGYEQY
TRBD2 | TRBJ2-1 | TRBV6-5 | ASSYASGVFNEQF
. | TRBJ2-1 | TRBV7-9 | ASSLADGGSSYNEQF
. | TRBJ2-7 | TRBV5-6 | ASYADQGGEQY
TRBD2 | TRBJ2-7 | TRBV6-5 | ASSYGLAGNYEQY
. | TRBJ1-1 | TRBV19 | ASSIGLGYTEAF
. | TRBJ2-7 | TRBV3-1 | ASSRGEYEQY
TRBD1 | TRBJ2-7 | TRBV27 | ASSLGRQGYEQY
. | TRBJ2-3 | TRBV2 | ASRPTGRTDTQY
. | TRBJ2-2 | TRBV11-2 | ASSPGGRTGPTGELF
. | TRBJ2-1 | TRBV2 | ASRTTANEQF
TRBD1 | TRBJ1-6 | TRBV20-1 | SARLGTDNSPLH
. | TRBJ2-7 | TRBV2 | ASRTGPTSAEY
. | TRBJ2-5 | TRBV6-2/TRBV6-3 | ASTFTRETQY
. | TRBJ1-3 | TRBV10-1 | ASSESSGASGNTIY
. | TRBJ2-3 | TRBV15 | ATSRISTDTQY
. | TRBJ2-3 | TRBV5-1 | VSSLISSDTQY
. | TRBJ1-1 | TRBV9 | ASSVGLSANTEAF
. | TRBJ2-3 | TRBV24-1 | ATSDSEGTGDTQY
. | TRBJ1-6 | TRBV2 | ASSDRRGSSYNSPLH
TRBD1 | TRBJ1-5 | TRBV27 | ASRRDRGNQPQH